This TCR beta chain was found in a study of blood T cell repertoires in COVID-19. Overall study context: Samples of COVID-19 (acute and convalescent) were obtained from the United States, Italy and Spain. T cells, B-cell-depleted T cells, or PBMCs provided the cDNA or gDNA that served as material.

As originally analysed: Reference gene primers were amplified, and this amplification served to estimate nucleated cell counts. TCRdb keeps only in-frame clones here, not all; method: immunoSEQ multiplex PCR. That table is the source of V, J and clone size, and D and trimming were worked out from the DNA. The sample yields over 85,000 clones, roughly four fifths seen once. The CDR3 spans 14 residues. Looked up from germline, CDR1 is LNHDA and CDR2 is SQIVND (reference sequence). The junction had 6 bases not matched to a gene; V was cut back by 5 bases and J by 5 bases. The material sequenced was peripheral blood. The clonotype comes from a man aged 35 to 55 with active or convalescent COVID-19. The V and J genes are TRBV19 and TRBJ1-1, with TRBD1 matching 9 bases. The CDR3 DNA sequence: TGTGCCAGTAGTCTCTTGACAGGGGGGACTGAAGCTTTCTTT. This encodes CASSLLTGGTEAFF. The entire variable domain, with the rest obtained from reference TRBV19 and TRBJ1-1, is as follows: DGGITQSPKYLFRKEGQNVTLSCEQNLNHDAMYWYRQDPGQGLRLIYYSQIVNDFQKGDIAEGYSVSREKKESFPLTVTSAQKNPTAFYLCASSLLTGGTEAFFGQGTRLTVV.